This TCR beta chain was identified during a study of STAT5B mutations in CD4+ large granular lymphocyte leukemia. Trimming took off 3 bases at V and 7 bases at J, with 16 bases between the two ends. The germline CDR1 and CDR2 sequences are SGDLS and YYNGEE. The CDR3 totals 15 residues. Some clones are missing from TCRdb's copy, which holds only in-frame ones; the method was immunoSEQ multiplex PCR. The table records roughly 30,000 clones, approximately 86% of them present only once. A remark on this clone: What it binds is not known.

General study results and limits: 8/27 top patient clones versus 2/35 control clones were TRBV06-family. No patients shared main leukemic clonotypes, though 20% to 25% appeared at low frequency elsewhere. Higher CD4+ than CD8+ T-LGLL clonality might reflect small sample size.

The sample comprised CD4+ T cells from blood buffy coats. The chain combines TRBV9 with TRBJ2-2; D may be TRBD2 (6 bases). The clonotype originates from a human donor in good health. The CDR3 sequence: CASSAGLPVGGELFF. CDR3 nucleotides: TGTGCCAGCAGCGCGGGACTCCCGGTAGGCGGGGAGCTGTTTTTT.